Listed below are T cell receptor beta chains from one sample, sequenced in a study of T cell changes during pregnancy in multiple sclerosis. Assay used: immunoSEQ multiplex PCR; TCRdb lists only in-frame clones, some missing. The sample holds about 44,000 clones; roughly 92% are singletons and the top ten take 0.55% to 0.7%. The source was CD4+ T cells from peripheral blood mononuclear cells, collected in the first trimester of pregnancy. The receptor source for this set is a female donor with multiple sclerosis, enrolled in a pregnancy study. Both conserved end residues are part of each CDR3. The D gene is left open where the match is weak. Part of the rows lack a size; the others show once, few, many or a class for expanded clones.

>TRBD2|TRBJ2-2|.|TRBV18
CASSSLRAGGDSSNTGELFF
TGTGCCAGCTCATCACTACGGGCGGGAGGAGACTCGTCGAACACCGGGGAGCTGTTTTTT
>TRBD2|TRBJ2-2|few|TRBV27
CASSLLGLAGGNTGELFF
TGTGCCAGCAGTTTATTGGGTCTAGCGGGAGGTAACACCGGGGAGCTGTTTTTT
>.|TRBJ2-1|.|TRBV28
CASSLATAQFF
TGTGCCAGCAGTTTAGCGACTGCGCAGTTCTTC
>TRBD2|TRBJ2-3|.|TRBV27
CASRLAGGGTDTQYF
TGTGCCAGCAGGCTAGCGGGAGGGGGCACAGATACGCAGTATTTT
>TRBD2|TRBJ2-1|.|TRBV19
CASRLAGVNEQFF
TGTGCCAGCAGACTAGCGGGAGTCAATGAGCAGTTCTTC
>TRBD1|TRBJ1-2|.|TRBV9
CASSSDRDYGYTF
TGTGCCAGCAGCTCCGACAGGGACTATGGCTACACCTTC
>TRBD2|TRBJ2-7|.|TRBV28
CASSPHTSGSWGEQYF
TGTGCCAGCAGTCCTCACACTAGCGGGAGTTGGGGCGAGCAGTACTTC
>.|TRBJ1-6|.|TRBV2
CASSETVPSSYNSPLHF
TGTGCCAGCAGTGAGACAGTTCCGAGCTCCTATAATTCACCCCTCCACTTT
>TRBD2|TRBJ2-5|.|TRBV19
CASSILAGTETQYF
TGTGCCAGTAGTATACTAGCGGGAACGGAGACCCAGTACTTC
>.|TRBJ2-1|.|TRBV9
CASSVGGVNEQFF
TGTGCCAGCAGCGTAGGGGGGGTTAATGAGCAGTTCTTC
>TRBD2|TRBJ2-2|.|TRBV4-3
CASSVAGLNTGELFF
TGCGCCAGCAGCGTAGCGGGACTGAACACCGGGGAGCTGTTTTTT
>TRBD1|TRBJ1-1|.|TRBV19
CASSSTGGNTEAFF
TGTGCCAGTAGTAGCACAGGGGGGAACACTGAAGCTTTCTTT
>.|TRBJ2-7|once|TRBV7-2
CASSLDGGGSPYEQYF
TGTGCCAGCAGCTTAGACGGGGGCGGGAGTCCTTACGAGCAGTACTTC
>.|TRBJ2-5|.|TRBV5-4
CASSLWSRQETQYF
TGTGCCAGCAGCTTGTGGAGTAGACAAGAGACCCAGTACTTC
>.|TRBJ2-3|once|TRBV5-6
CASSLGTAATDTQYF
TGTGCCAGCAGCTTGGGGACAGCCGCCACAGATACGCAGTATTTT
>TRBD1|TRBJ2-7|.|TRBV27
CASSPRDRESQQYF
TGTGCCAGCAGTCCCCGGGACAGGGAGTCTCAGCAGTACTTC
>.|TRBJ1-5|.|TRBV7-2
CASSQTGQPPGNQPQHF
TGTGCCAGCAGCCAAACAGGGCAACCGCCAGGCAATCAGCCCCAGCATTTT
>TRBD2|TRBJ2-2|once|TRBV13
CASSSGTSGNTGELFF
TGTGCCAGCAGCTCGGGGACTAGCGGCAACACCGGGGAGCTGTTTTTT
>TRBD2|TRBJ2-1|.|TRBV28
CASSTGGRIDNEQFF
TGTGCCAGCAGTACAGGCGGGAGGATAGACAATGAGCAGTTCTTC
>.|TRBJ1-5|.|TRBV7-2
CASSLTQGNQPQHF
TGTGCCAGCAGCTTAACACAGGGCAATCAGCCCCAGCATTTT
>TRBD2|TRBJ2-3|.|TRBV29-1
CSVEVAGFTDTQYF
TGCAGCGTTGAGGTAGCGGGCTTCACAGATACGCAGTATTTT
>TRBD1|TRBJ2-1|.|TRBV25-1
CASSLRQGAGLNEQFF
TGTGCCAGCAGTCTCCGACAGGGGGCAGGATTGAATGAGCAGTTCTTC
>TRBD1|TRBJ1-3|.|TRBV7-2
CATKGQGGTGNTIYF
TGTGCCACCAAAGGACAGGGAGGGACTGGAAACACCATATATTTT
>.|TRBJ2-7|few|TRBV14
CASSQARRARAYEQYF
TGTGCCAGCAGCCAAGCCCGGAGGGCCAGAGCCTACGAGCAGTACTTC
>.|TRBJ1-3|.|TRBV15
CATSSVRKAGSGNTIYF
TGTGCCACCAGCAGTGTTCGGAAGGCAGGCTCTGGAAACACCATATATTTT
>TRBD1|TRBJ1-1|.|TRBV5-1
CASSLGQGYTEAFF
TGCGCCAGCAGCTTGGGACAGGGGTACACTGAAGCTTTCTTT
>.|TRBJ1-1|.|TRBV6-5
CASSLSSLLTEAFF
TGTGCCAGCAGTCTCTCGTCGTTACTGACTGAAGCTTTCTTT
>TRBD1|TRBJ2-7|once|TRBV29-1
CSVGQGGEQYF
TGCAGCGTGGGACAGGGAGGCGAGCAGTACTTC
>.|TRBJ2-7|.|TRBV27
CASRKEQGFYEQYF
TGTGCCAGCAGGAAAGAACAGGGTTTCTACGAGCAGTACTTC
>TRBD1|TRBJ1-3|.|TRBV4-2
CASSSGTVGDTIYF
TGTGCCAGCAGCTCCGGGACAGTGGGGGACACCATATATTTT
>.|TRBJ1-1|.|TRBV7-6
CASSLERLSGTEAFF
TGTGCCAGCAGCTTAGAGCGTCTAAGCGGCACTGAAGCTTTCTTT
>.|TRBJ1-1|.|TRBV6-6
CASSYSGQGRTEAFF
TGTGCCAGCAGTTACTCGGGGCAGGGGCGCACTGAAGCTTTCTTT
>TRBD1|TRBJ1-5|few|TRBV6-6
CASTKTGVNQPQHF
TGTGCCAGCACCAAAACAGGGGTCAATCAGCCCCAGCATTTT
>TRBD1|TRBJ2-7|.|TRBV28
CASSLTGMVSYEQYF
TGTGCCAGCAGCCTGACAGGGATGGTCTCCTACGAGCAGTACTTC
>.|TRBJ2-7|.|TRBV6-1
CASSEQTVTYEQYF
TGTGCCAGCAGTGAACAGACTGTTACCTACGAGCAGTACTTC
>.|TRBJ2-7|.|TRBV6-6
CASTSQTRLRSYEQYF
TGTGCCAGCACCAGCCAGACCAGGCTCCGCTCCTACGAGCAGTACTTC
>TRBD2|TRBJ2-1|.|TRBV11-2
CASSLSGGGGDEQFF
TGTGCCAGCAGCCTGAGCGGGGGGGGTGGCGATGAGCAGTTCTTC
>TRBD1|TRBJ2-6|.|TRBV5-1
CASSFRDRGLSGANVLTF
TGCGCCAGCAGCTTCAGGGACAGGGGGCTTTCTGGGGCCAACGTCCTGACTTTC
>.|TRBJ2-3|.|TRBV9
CASSVVPSGHQSTDTQYF
TGTGCCAGCAGCGTAGTGCCCAGCGGGCACCAGAGCACAGATACGCAGTATTTT
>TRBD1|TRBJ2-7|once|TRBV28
CATWDRAVYEQYF
TGTGCCACTTGGGACAGGGCCGTCTACGAGCAGTACTTC
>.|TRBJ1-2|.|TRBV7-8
CASKPLNYGYTF
TGTGCCAGCAAGCCCCTAAACTATGGCTACACCTTC
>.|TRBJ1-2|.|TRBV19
CASRAPGVGYGYTF
TGTGCCAGTAGAGCCCCCGGGGTCGGATATGGCTACACCTTC
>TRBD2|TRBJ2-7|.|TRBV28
CASSLSGGSVTYEQYF
TGTGCCAGCAGTTTATCTGGCGGGAGCGTCACCTACGAGCAGTACTTC
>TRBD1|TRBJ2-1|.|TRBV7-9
CASSLEGQSDEQFF
TGTGCCAGCAGCTTAGAGGGACAGAGCGATGAGCAGTTCTTC
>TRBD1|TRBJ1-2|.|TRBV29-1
CSVPKQGAFNGYTF
TGCAGCGTTCCGAAACAGGGGGCGTTCAATGGCTACACCTTC
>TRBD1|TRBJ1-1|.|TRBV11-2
CASNLQGVNTEAFF
TGTGCCAGCAACTTACAGGGGGTAAACACTGAAGCTTTCTTT
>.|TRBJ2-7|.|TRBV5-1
CASSLGNRVSYEQYF
TGCGCCAGCAGCTTGGGAAACAGGGTGTCCTACGAGCAGTACTTC
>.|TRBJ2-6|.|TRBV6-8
CASSYSRTTISGANVLTF
TGTGCCAGCAGTTACTCGCGGACTACCATCTCTGGGGCCAACGTCCTGACTTTC
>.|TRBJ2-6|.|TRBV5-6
CASSGGGWGANVLTF
TGTGCCAGCAGCGGAGGAGGGTGGGGGGCCAACGTCCTGACTTTC
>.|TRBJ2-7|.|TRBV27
CASSSLGPGEQYF
TGTGCCAGCAGTTCGTTGGGTCCGGGCGAGCAGTACTTC
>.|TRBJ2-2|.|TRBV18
CASSPRLLGELFF
TGTGCCAGCTCACCACGTTTATTGGGGGAGCTGTTTTTT
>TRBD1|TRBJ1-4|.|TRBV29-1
CSALPGGTGLEKLFF
TGCAGCGCTCTCCCTGGAGGGACAGGGCTTGAAAAACTGTTTTTT
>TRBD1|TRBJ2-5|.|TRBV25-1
CASRSRTGKETQYF
TGTGCCAGCAGATCCCGGACAGGGAAAGAGACCCAGTACTTC
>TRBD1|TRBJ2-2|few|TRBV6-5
CASSYSGTGGLFF
TGTGCCAGCAGTTACAGTGGGACAGGGGGGCTGTTTTTT